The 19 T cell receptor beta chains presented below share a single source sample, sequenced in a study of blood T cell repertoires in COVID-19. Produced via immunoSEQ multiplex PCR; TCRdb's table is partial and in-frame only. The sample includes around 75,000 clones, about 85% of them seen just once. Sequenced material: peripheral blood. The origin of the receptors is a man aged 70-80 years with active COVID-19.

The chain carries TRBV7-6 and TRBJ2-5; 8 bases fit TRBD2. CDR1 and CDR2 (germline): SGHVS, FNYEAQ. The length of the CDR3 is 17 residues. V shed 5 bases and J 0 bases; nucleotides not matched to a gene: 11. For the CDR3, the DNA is TGTGCCAGCAGCCCCCGTGGCGGGGGGAGGTACCAAGAGACCCAGTACTTC. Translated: CASSPRGGGRYQETQYF.

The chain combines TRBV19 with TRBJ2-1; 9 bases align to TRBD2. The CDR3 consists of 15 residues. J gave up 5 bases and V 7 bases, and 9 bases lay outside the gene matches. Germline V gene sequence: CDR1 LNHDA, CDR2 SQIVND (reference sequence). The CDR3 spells CASMSLAGQNNEQFF. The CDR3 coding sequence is TGTGCCAGTATGTCCCTAGCGGGACAAAACAATGAGCAGTTCTTC.

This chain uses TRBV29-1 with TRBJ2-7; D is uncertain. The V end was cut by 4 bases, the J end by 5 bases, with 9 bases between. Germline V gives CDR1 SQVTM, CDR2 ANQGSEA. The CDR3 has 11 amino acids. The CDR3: CSVALADEQYF. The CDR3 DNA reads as TGCAGCGTTGCTCTGGCGGACGAGCAGTACTTC.

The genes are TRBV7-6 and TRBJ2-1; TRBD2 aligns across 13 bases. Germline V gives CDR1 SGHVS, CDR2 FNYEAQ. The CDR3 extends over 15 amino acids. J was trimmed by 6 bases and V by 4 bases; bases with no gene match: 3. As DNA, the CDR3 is TGTGCCAGCAGCTGGACTAGCGGGAGAGGCAATGAGCAGTTCTTC. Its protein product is CASSWTSGRGNEQFF. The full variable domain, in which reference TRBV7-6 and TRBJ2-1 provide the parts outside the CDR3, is GAGVSQSPRYKVTKRGQDVALRCDPISGHVSLYWYRQALGQGPEFLTYFNYEAQQDKSGLPNDRFSAERPEGSISTLTIQRTEQRDSAMYRCASSWTSGRGNEQFFGPGTRLTVL.

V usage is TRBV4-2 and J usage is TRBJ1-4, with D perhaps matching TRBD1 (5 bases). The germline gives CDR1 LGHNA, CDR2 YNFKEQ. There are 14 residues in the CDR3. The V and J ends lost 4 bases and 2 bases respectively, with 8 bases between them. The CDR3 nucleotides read TGTGCCAGCAGCCGGGGGGGGACTAATGAAAAACTGTTTTTT. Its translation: CASSRGGTNEKLFF.

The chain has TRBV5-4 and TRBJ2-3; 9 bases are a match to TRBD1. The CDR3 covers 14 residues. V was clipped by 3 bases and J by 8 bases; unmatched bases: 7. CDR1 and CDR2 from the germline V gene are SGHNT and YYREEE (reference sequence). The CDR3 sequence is CASSSQQGAVTQYF. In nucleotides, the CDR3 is TGTGCCAGCAGCTCCCAACAGGGGGCAGTTACGCAGTATTTT.

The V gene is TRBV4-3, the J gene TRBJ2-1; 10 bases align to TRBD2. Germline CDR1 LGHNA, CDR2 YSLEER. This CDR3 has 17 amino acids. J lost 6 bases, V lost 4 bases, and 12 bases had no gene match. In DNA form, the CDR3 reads TGCGCCAGCAGCCGCACCCCCGGGACTAGCGTCAGCAATGAGCAGTTCTTC. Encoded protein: CASSRTPGTSVSNEQFF.

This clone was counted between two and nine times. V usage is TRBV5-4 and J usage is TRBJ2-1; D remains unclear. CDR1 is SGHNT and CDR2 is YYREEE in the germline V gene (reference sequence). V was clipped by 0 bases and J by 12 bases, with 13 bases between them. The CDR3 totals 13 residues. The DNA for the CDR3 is TGTGCCAGCAGCTTGGGGGCCGAGCCCAGGCAGTTCTTC. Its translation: CASSLGAEPRQFF.

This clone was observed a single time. The CDR3 nucleotides read TGTGCCAGCAGCCGTCCCGACAGGGGGCGGGCTGAAGCTTTCTTT. Translation gives CASSRPDRGRAEAFF. The chain links TRBV3-1 (or the pseudogene TRBV3-2) to TRBJ1-1, with TRBD1 matching over 10 bases. V lost 4 bases, J lost 6 bases, and 8 bases stayed unmatched. Germline CDR1 and CDR2: LGHDT and YNNKEL (reference sequence). CDR3 length: 15 residues.

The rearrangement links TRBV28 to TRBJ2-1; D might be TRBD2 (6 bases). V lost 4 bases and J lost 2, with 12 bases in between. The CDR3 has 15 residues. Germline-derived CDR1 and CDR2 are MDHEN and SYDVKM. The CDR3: CASSWVGSPYNEQFF. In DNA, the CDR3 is TGTGCCAGCAGTTGGGTCGGGAGCCCCTACAATGAGCAGTTCTTC.

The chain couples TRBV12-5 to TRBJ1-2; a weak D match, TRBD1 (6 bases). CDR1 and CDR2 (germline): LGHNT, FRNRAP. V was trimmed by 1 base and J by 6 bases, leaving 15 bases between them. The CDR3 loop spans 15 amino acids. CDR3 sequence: CASGLDQGFGDGYTF. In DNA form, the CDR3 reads TGTGCTAGTGGTTTGGATCAGGGGTTTGGGGATGGCTACACCTTC.

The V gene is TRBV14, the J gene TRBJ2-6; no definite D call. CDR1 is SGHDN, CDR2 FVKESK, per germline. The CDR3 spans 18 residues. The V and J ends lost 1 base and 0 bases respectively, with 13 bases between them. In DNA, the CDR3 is TGTGCCAGCAGCCAAGGGATCCACACAGTCTCTGGGGCCAACGTCCTGACTTTC. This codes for CASSQGIHTVSGANVLTF.

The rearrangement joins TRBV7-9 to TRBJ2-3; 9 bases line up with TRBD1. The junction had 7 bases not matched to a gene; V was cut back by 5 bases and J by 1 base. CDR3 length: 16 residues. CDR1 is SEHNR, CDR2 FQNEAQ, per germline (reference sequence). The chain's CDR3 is CASSPGTGRGTDTQYF. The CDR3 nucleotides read TGTGCCAGCAGCCCCGGGACAGGGCGGGGCACAGATACGCAGTATTTT.

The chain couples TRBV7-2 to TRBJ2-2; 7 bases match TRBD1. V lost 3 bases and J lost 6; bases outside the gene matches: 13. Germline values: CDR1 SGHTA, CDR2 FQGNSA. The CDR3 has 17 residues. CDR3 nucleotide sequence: TGTGCCAGCAGCTTGGTCCCCTTCTACAGGGGCGCCGGGGAGCTGTTTTTT. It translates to CASSLVPFYRGAGELFF.

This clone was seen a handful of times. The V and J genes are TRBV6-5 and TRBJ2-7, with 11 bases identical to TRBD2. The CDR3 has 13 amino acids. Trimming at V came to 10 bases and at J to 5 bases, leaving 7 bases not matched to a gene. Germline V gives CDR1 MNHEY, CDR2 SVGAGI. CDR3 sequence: CATRLAGPHEQYF. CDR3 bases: TGTGCCACCAGACTAGCGGGACCCCACGAGCAGTACTTC.

This CDR3 is CASSWPPVAGGQETQYF. The CDR3, as DNA: TGTGCCAGCAGTTGGCCCCCCGTAGCGGGAGGCCAAGAGACCCAGTACTTC. The chain couples TRBV27 to TRBJ2-5; 10 bases fit TRBD2. Germline CDR1 is MNHEY and CDR2 is SMNVEV (reference sequence). This CDR3 contains 17 residues. With V trimmed by 4 bases and J by 1 base, 9 bases remained unmatched.

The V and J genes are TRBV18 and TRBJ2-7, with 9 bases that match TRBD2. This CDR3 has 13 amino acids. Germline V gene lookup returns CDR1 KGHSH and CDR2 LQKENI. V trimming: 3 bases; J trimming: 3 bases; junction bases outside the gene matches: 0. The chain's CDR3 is CASSPSGSYEQYF. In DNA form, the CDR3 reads TGTGCCAGCTCACCTAGCGGGAGCTACGAGCAGTACTTC.

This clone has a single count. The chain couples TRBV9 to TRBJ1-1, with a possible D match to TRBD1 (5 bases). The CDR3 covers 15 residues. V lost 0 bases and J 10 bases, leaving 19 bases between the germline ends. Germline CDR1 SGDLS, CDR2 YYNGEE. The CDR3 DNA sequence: TGTGCCAGCAGCGTAGCTGGGGGGACCCCCGGGGCAGCTTTCTTT. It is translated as CASSVAGGTPGAAFF.

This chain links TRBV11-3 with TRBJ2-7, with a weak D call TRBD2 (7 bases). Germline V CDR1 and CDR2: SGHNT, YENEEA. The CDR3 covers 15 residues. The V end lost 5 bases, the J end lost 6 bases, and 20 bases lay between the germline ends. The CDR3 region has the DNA TGTGCCAGCAGCGGGGGGGGCTCCCGGGCCGGCGAGCAGTACTTC. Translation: CASSGGGSRAGEQYF.